These 17 T cell receptor beta chains originate from one sample sequenced in a study of blood T cell repertoires in COVID-19. This table comes from immunoSEQ multiplex PCR, and its TCRdb copy is limited to in-frame clones, with some not included. The table records about 480,000 clones, 88% of them present only once. The source material was PBMCs or T cells enriched from blood (not recorded which). These TCRs come from a woman between 40 and 50 years old who had recovered from COVID-19.

This chain links TRBV7-2 with TRBJ2-7; 10 bases line up with TRBD1. The junction had 10 bases not matched to a gene; V was cut back by 5 bases and J by 3 bases. The CDR3 covers 16 residues. The germline V gene encodes CDR1 SGHTA and CDR2 FQGNSA. The CDR3 region is CASSRIPTGGFYEQYF. The DNA of the CDR3 is TGTGCCAGCAGCCGCATTCCGACAGGGGGCTTCTACGAGCAGTACTTC.

J is TRBJ1-2 and V is TRBV19; 8 bases are shared with TRBD1. There are 13 residues in the CDR3. Germline lookup yields CDR1 LNHDA and CDR2 SQIVND (reference sequence). Trimming cost V 8 bases and J 4 bases; bases outside gene matches: 6. DNA of the CDR3: TGTGCCAGTCTTACGACAGGGGTCTATGGCTACACCTTC. As protein: CASLTTGVYGYTF.

The count of this clone is one. The rearrangement joins TRBV11-2 to TRBJ2-7; D unclear. V was cut by 3 bases and J by 3 bases, with 12 bases left in between. The germline gives CDR1 SGHAT, CDR2 FQNNGV. This CDR3 comprises 14 residues. CDR3 nucleotides: TGTGCCAGCAGCTTTAACCCGGTTGGCTACGAGCAGTACTTC. This codes for CASSFNPVGYEQYF.

V usage is TRBV12-3 or TRBV12-4 and J usage is TRBJ1-1, with D possibly matching TRBD1 (6 bases). Trimming took 6 bases from V and 1 from J, leaving 9 bases between them. The CDR3 has 13 amino acids. Written as DNA, the CDR3 is TGTGCCAGCAGGACGACAGGGAACACTGAAGCTTTCTTT. It is translated as CASRTTGNTEAFF.

DNA for the CDR3: TGTGCCACCAGCAAGAAAAGACGGGAAGACATTCAGTACTTC. It encodes CATSKKRREDIQYF. V usage is TRBV15 and J usage is TRBJ2-4, with a tentative D call TRBD2 (5 bases). The V end lost 4 bases, the J end lost 8 bases, and 15 bases lay between the germline ends. This CDR3 is built from 14 residues. Germline lookup yields CDR1 LNHNV and CDR2 YYDKDF (reference sequence).

This chain links TRBV14 with TRBJ1-2, with 9 bases aligning to TRBD1. Germline V gene data show CDR1 as SGHDN and CDR2 as FVKESK. The length of the CDR3 is 14 residues. Trimming at V came to 4 bases and at J to 7 bases, leaving 7 bases not matched to a gene. The DNA for the CDR3 is TGTGCCAGCAGCCCCCGACAGGGGGAGGGTGGCTACACCTTC. Translating it yields CASSPRQGEGGYTF.

This clone was detected only a few times. The rearrangement joins TRBV4-2 to TRBJ2-2; 7 bases are a match to TRBD2. The J segment lost 3 bases and the V segment lost 0 bases, leaving 7 bases of the junction unmatched. This CDR3 spans 17 amino acids. Germline V gene data show CDR1 as LGHNA and CDR2 as YNFKEQ. The chain's CDR3 is CASSQDLSGGHTGELFF. DNA of the CDR3: TGTGCCAGCAGCCAAGATCTGTCGGGAGGTCACACCGGGGAGCTGTTTTTT.

The gene calls are TRBV7-9 and TRBJ1-2; D may be TRBD1 (5 bases). The CDR3 is made up of 14 amino acids. V was trimmed by 0 bases and J by 7 bases, leaving 12 bases between them. CDR1 and CDR2 (germline): SEHNR, FQNEAQ (reference sequence). CDR3 loop: CASSLATGESGYTF. The CDR3 DNA is TGTGCCAGCAGCTTAGCCACGGGGGAGTCTGGCTACACCTTC.

The chain joins TRBV24-1 to TRBJ1-5; possible D gene TRBD1, 6 bases. The length of the CDR3 is 16 residues. CDR1 is KGHDR and CDR2 is SFDVKD in the germline V gene. V lost 4 bases and J 3 bases, leaving 15 bases between the germline ends. The CDR3 DNA reads TGTGCCACCAGTGACCGGTCAGGGGACCCCAATCAGCCCCAGCATTTT. Amino acids: CATSDRSGDPNQPQHF.

This chain uses TRBV7-2 with TRBJ2-5; 11 bases are a match to TRBD2. CDR3 length: 14 amino acids. J gave up 5 bases and V 1 base, and 0 bases lay outside the gene matches. From germline, CDR1 is SGHTA and CDR2 FQGNSA. The CDR3 loop reads CASSLVAGGETQYF. The CDR3, as DNA: TGTGCCAGCAGCTTAGTAGCGGGAGGGGAGACCCAGTACTTC.

The rearrangement joins TRBV2 to TRBJ2-3, with 11 bases aligning to TRBD2. The germline V gene encodes CDR1 SNHLY and CDR2 FYNNEI. CDR3 size: 18 residues. Unmatched junction bases numbered 18, after V lost 10 bases and J lost 3 bases. This chain's CDR3 is CATPGVAGGPGFTDTQYF. In nucleotides, the CDR3 is TGTGCCACCCCCGGGGTAGCGGGAGGGCCTGGGTTTACAGATACGCAGTATTTT.

The count of this clone is one. The chain joins TRBV7-2 to TRBJ2-5; 12 bases map to TRBD1. The CDR3 spans 17 residues. Germline CDR1 is SGHTA and CDR2 is FQGNSA. V lost 1 base, J lost 9 bases, and 12 bases stayed unmatched. In DNA form, the CDR3 reads TGTGCCAGCAGCTTAGGGGGGACAGGGGGCGCACGGATGGCCCAGTACTTC. This codes for CASSLGGTGGARMAQYF.

This sequence joins TRBV4-3 and TRBJ1-6; tentatively, D is TRBD1 (5 bases). The CDR3 contains 15 residues. CDR1 and CDR2 from the germline V gene are LGHNA and YSLEER. V dropped 3 bases and J dropped 10 bases, with 16 bases sitting between them. The CDR3 DNA follows: TGCGCCAGCAGCCACGGGACGGGGGTTGAGTCACCCCTCCACTTT. Translation: CASSHGTGVESPLHF.

This chain's CDR3 is CASSAGTSGSRYEQFF. The CDR3 region has the DNA TGTGCCAGTAGTGCAGGGACTAGCGGGAGTCGCTATGAGCAGTTCTTC. This chain joins TRBV19 and TRBJ2-1; 14 bases are a match to TRBD2. CDR1 and CDR2 (germline): LNHDA, SQIVND (reference sequence). V trimming: 5 bases; J trimming: 8 bases; junction bases outside the gene matches: 8. The length of the CDR3 is 16 residues.

The genes are TRBV7-2 and TRBJ1-1; D might be TRBD1 (5 bases). This CDR3 is built from 16 residues. V was shortened by 5 bases and J by 0 bases, with 16 bases between the two germline ends. The germline gives CDR1 SGHTA, CDR2 FQGNSA. The chain's CDR3 is CASSIRQIFLNTEAFF. The CDR3 DNA follows: TGTGCCAGCAGCATTAGACAGATTTTTTTGAACACTGAAGCTTTCTTT.

The chain links TRBV9 to TRBJ1-1; 8 nucleotides agree with TRBD1. The CDR3 is 16 residues long. Germline V gene sequence: CDR1 SGDLS, CDR2 YYNGEE. Losses at the gene ends were 2 bases for V and 1 base for J; bases not matched to a gene: 7. This CDR3 reads CASSVGTGFENTEAFF. The CDR3 region has the DNA TGTGCCAGCAGCGTCGGGACAGGATTCGAGAACACTGAAGCTTTCTTT. The whole variable domain, remainder taken from reference TRBV9 and TRBJ1-1, is DSGVTQTPKHLITATGQRVTLRCSPRSGDLSVYWYQQSLDQGLQFLIQYYNGEERAKGNILERFSAQQFPDLHSELNLSSLELGDSALYFCASSVGTGFENTEAFFGQGTRLTVV.

The V gene is TRBV18, the J gene TRBJ1-2; 8 bases map to TRBD1. The V and J ends lost 2 bases and 5 bases, in that order; junction bases with no gene match: 7. Germline V gives CDR1 KGHSH, CDR2 LQKENI. This CDR3 contains 15 residues. Here the CDR3 DNA reads TGTGCCAGCTCACCAGGCGGGACAGGACGTTATGGCTACACCTTC. It encodes CASSPGGTGRYGYTF. Full variable domain (remainder filled in from reference TRBV18 and TRBJ1-2): NAGVMQNPRHLVRRRGQEARLRCSPMKGHSHVYWYRQLPEEGLKFMVYLQKENIIDESGMPKERFSAEFPKEGPSILRIQQVVRGDSAAYFCASSPGGTGRYGYTFGSGTRLTVV.